This T cell receptor (beta chain) derives from a study of blood T cells in healthy people across ages. Broader study findings: Since the PBMCs were unsorted, naive and antigen-experienced cells could not be conclusively compared. Donor CMV status was unknown, possibly confounding expanded clonotype changes. Diversity figures derived from one million T cells were judged to underestimate the true value.

A second about 6 to 11 cycle PCR used barcoded and J-beta primers. Every cDNA molecule carried a tag from a template-switch adaptor bearing 12 random nucleotides. Using its own MiXCR run on the 5' RACE reads, TCRdb lists one record per CDR3 protein. The sample lists approximately 1,100,000 distinct CDR3 sequences; roughly 45% were seen once. This clonotype was seen more than once but under ten times. Its target is unknown. This CDR3 is 16 amino acids long. Per germline, CDR1 SQVTM and CDR2 ANQGSEA. The sequence was collected from a woman in her sixties or seventies in good health. This sequence joins TRBV29-1 and TRBJ2-7; D is uncertain. The J call is uncertain, as TRBJ2-5 better fits the DNA end. Sample: blood. DNA for the CDR3: TGCAGCGTTGAGGGATTGGCATCTGGAGTTATAAAGACCCAGTACTTC. Its translation: CSVEGLASGVIKTQYF.